This T cell receptor beta chain was observed in a study of molecular identifiers for immune sequencing clone quantification. Germline V gene sequence: CDR1 ENHRY, CDR2 SYGVKD. The CDR3 extends over 14 amino acids. With 1 base clipped from V and 3 bases from J, the junction kept 2 bases outside the gene matches. TCRdb redid the calling of the PCR reads with MiXCR, one entry per CDR3 protein. The sample gives about 640,000 distinct CDR3 sequences, 20% of which show up once; under 0.95% is in the top ten. This clonotype was seen a few times. Its antigen is still unknown. General study points: A shared barcode on identical TCR molecules could lead to underestimated sizes for highly expanded clones.

The V call is TRBV10-3, the J call TRBJ1-2; 7 bases line up with TRBD1. Sequencing was performed on naive CD8+ T cells from blood, with Jurkat cell RNA spiked in. Subset reported: FACS-sorted CD8+CD4-CCR7+CD45RA+ naive T cells. This TCR was sampled from a human donor in good health. Some libraries in this study had Jurkat cell RNA spiked in. The CDR3 coding sequence is TGTGCCATCAGTGAGTTAGGGGGCGACTATGGCTACACCTTC. Residues: CAISELGGDYGYTF.